One T cell receptor (beta chain) is described in this entry. This sample is drawn from a study of glioma-infiltrating T cells after dendritic cell vaccination. All glioblastoma patients lacked an isocitrate dehydrogenase mutation. Libraries were prepared by immunoSEQ multiplex PCR; TCRdb keeps only in-frame clonotypes and omits some of them. The sample has around 73,000 clones, 82% seen once. This CDR3 has 11 amino acids. The material sequenced was blood, taken before dendritic cell vaccination. The gene calls are TRBV21-1 and TRBJ1-1; no check of the table's D call, TRBD1, against the DNA was made. TRBV21-1 counts as a pseudogene. The receptor was isolated from a human donor with glioblastoma. CDR3 amino acids: CARSRVTEAFF. Written as DNA, the CDR3 is TGTGCCAGAAGCAGGGTGACAGAAGCTTTCTTT.